These T cell receptor beta chains were read from a single sample in a study of blood T cell repertoires in COVID-19. Profiled with immunoSEQ multiplex PCR; TCRdb holds only in-frame clones, not every one. Altogether under 250,000 clones are present, less than 85% being singletons, with the ten largest covering around 2%. Input material: PBMCs or T cells enriched from blood (not recorded which). Receptors were obtained from a man in his 60s who had recovered from COVID-19. Each CDR3 is given with its conserved first and last residue. A D gene is named only where the DNA matches it firmly.

D gene,V gene,J gene,CDR3 DNA,CDR3 protein
NA,TRBV2,TRBJ1-1,TGTGCCAGCAGCGCCTCCGCCGGGGGGAACACTGAAGCTTTCTTT,CASSASAGGNTEAFF
NA,TRBV7-2,TRBJ2-3,TGTGCCAGCAGCTTTACTGGCGGGATAAGCACAGATACGCAGTATTTT,CASSFTGGISTDTQYF
TRBD1,TRBV5-1,TRBJ1-3,TGCGCCAGCAGCCCCTGGGGGACAGGGAGCTCTGGAAACACCATATATTTT,CASSPWGTGSSGNTIYF
NA,TRBV5-5,TRBJ1-5,TGTGCCAGCAGCTTGGGGGAGATTCAGCCCCAGCATTTT,CASSLGEIQPQHF
NA,TRBV11-3,TRBJ2-5,TGTGCCAGCAGCTTCAGTTTGGGGGGTCCCCAAGAGACCCAGTACTTC,CASSFSLGGPQETQYF
TRBD1,TRBV6-5,TRBJ1-4,TGTGCCACCCGGGACAGGGGGTTGACTAATGAAAAACTGTTTTTT,CATRDRGLTNEKLFF
NA,TRBV29-1,TRBJ2-3,TGCAGCGTTGATGAAACATCCACAGATACGCAGTATTTT,CSVDETSTDTQYF
NA,TRBV5-1,TRBJ1-6,TGCGCCAGCAGCTTGGCCGGAGACTCCTATAATTCACCCCTCCACTTT,CASSLAGDSYNSPLHF
NA,TRBV11-2,TRBJ1-2,TGTGCCAGCAGCTTAGGGGGGACTCCCTATGGCTACACCTTC,CASSLGGTPYGYTF
TRBD1,TRBV7-9,TRBJ1-2,TGTGCCAGCAGCGCGGCCGGGACAGTTCATGGCTACACCTTC,CASSAAGTVHGYTF
NA,TRBV13,TRBJ1-6,TGTGCCAGCAGCTTACGGGGGGGGCTCGGGTCACCCCTCCACTTT,CASSLRGGLGSPLHF
NA,TRBV7-6,TRBJ1-5,TGTGCCAGCAGCTCCAGGGTGGGTCAGCCCCAGCATTTT,CASSSRVGQPQHF
TRBD2,TRBV11-2,TRBJ2-1,TGTGCCAGCAGCCTCGAGCGGGGGATCTACAATGAGCAGTTCTTC,CASSLERGIYNEQFF
NA,TRBV20-1,TRBJ2-1,TGCAGTGCTCCCCTGGCGGGGGCTAAGTTCTTC,CSAPLAGAKFF
NA,TRBV15,TRBJ2-7,TGTGCCACCAGCTTAACGACTCCCGCCTACGAGCAGTACTTC,CATSLTTPAYEQYF
TRBD1,TRBV24-1,TRBJ1-2,TGTGCCACCAGGGGGACAGGGGATAACTATGGCTACACCTTC,CATRGTGDNYGYTF